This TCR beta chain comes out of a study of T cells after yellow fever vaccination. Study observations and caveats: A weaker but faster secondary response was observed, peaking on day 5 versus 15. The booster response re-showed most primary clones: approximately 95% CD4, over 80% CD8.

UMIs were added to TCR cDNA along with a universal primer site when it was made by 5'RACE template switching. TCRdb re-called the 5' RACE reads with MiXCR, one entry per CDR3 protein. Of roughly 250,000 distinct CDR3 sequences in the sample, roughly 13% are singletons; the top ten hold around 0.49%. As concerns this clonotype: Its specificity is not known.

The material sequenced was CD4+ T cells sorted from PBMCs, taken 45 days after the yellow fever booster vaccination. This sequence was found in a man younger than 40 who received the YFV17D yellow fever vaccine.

CDR3 sequence: CSADFSLRRAASSYEQYF. CDR3 in DNA: TGCAGTGCTGATTTCTCGTTGCGCCGGGCAGCGAGCTCCTACGAGCAGTACTTC. The chain combines TRBV20-1 with TRBJ2-7; D remains ambiguous. Trimming cost V 5 bases and J 0 bases, with 26 bases left between them. This CDR3 spans 18 amino acids. Germline loops: CDR1 DFQATT, CDR2 SNEGSKA (reference sequence).